This T cell receptor (beta chain) was obtained from a study of blood T cell repertoires in COVID-19. Generated by immunoSEQ multiplex PCR, the TCRdb table keeps only in-frame clones and is missing some. The sample carries 200,000 to 250,000 clones, 80% to 85% recorded once. Looked up from germline, CDR1 is KGHSH and CDR2 is LQKENI. V lost 4 bases to trimming and J lost 5 bases; unmatched junction nucleotides: 16. This CDR3 spans 18 amino acids. The TCR originated in a woman aged 60-70 years who had recovered from COVID-19. The sequencing input was peripheral blood. The chain is built from TRBV18 and TRBJ2-2; 7 bases match TRBD1. CDR3: CASSRNPTGQTLTGELFF. The CDR3 coding sequence is TGTGCCAGCTCACGGAACCCCACGGGACAGACATTAACCGGGGAGCTGTTTTTT.